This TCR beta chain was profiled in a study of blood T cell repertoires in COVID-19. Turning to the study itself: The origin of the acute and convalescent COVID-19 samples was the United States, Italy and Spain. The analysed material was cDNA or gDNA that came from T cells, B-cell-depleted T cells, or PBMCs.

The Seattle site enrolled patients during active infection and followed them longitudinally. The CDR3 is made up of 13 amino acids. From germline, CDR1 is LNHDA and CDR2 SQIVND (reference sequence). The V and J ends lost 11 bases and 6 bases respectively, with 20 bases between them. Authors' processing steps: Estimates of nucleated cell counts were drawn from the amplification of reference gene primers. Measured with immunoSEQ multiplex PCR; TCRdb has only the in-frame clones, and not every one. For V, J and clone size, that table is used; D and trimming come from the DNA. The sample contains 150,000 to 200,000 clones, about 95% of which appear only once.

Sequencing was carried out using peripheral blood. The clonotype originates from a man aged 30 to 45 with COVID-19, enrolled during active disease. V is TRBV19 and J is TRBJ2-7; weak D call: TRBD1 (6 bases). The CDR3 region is CALRGKTGREQYF. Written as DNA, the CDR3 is TGTGCCCTGAGGGGGAAAACAGGACGCGAGCAGTACTTC.